Included here is one T cell receptor (beta chain) sequence, with context. The sample originates from a study of PD-L1 blockade in urothelial cancer. The sample's time point: peripheral blood 6 weeks after treatment start. Patients had urothelial carcinoma that was locally advanced or metastatic. Profiling relied on immunoSEQ multiplex PCR, and the TCRdb table lists in-frame clones only, not all of them. This table holds roughly 100,000 clones, around 78% found once. The sequencing here drew on PBMCs, taken around atezolizumab (anti-PD-L1) treatment. The sequence came from a man in his 70s with urothelial cancer.

The CDR3 here is CASSIAQRDTQYF. CDR3 nucleotide sequence: TGTGCCAGTAGTATCGCACAGAGAGATACGCAGTATTTT. The chain joins TRBV19 to TRBJ2-3, with no clear D. This CDR3 is 13 amino acids long. Germline V gives CDR1 LNHDA, CDR2 SQIVND (reference sequence). With 3 bases removed from V and 5 bases from J, the gap between germline ends came to 9 bases. The full variable domain, its missing parts supplied by reference TRBV19 and TRBJ2-3, is DGGITQSPKYLFRKEGQNVTLSCEQNLNHDAMYWYRQDPGQGLRLIYYSQIVNDFQKGDIAEGYSVSREKKESFPLTVTSAQKNPTAFYLCASSIAQRDTQYFGPGTRLTVL.